These 8 T cell receptor beta chains came from one sample sequenced in a study of early T cells in non-severe SARS-CoV-2 infection. TCRdb reprocessed the 5' RACE reads via MiXCR and lists one record per CDR3 protein. The table has around 28,000 distinct CDR3 sequences, 5.7% seen once. Sequencing was done on a sample of whole blood. All receptors derive from an adult who was a healthcare worker with PCR-confirmed SARS-CoV-2 infection or an uninfected control (not recorded which).

There are many counts of this clonotype. V and J are TRBV19 and TRBJ2-2, with a possible D match to TRBD1 (6 bases). Trimming pared 9 bases from V and 0 bases from J, leaving 14 bases between. Germline V lookup: CDR1 LNHDA, CDR2 SQIVND (reference sequence). The length of the CDR3 is 15 residues. In DNA, the CDR3 is TGTGCCAGCCGCAGGACAGCCCCGAACACCGGGGAGCTGTTTTTT. Translation gives CASRRTAPNTGELFF.

This clonotype showed up many times. This sequence joins TRBV14 and TRBJ2-7, with D possibly matching TRBD1 (5 bases). V shed 5 bases and J shed 6 bases, with 14 bases lying between them. Germline values: CDR1 SGHDN, CDR2 FVKESK. The CDR3 runs to 13 residues. The CDR3 coding sequence is TGTGCCAGCAGCTCGCACCAGGGATCCGAGCAGTACTTC. Translating it yields CASSSHQGSEQYF.

By sample fraction, this clonotype is medium-sized. The genes are TRBV4-2 and TRBJ1-5, with no clear D. The CDR3 has 13 residues. The V gene lost 0 bases and the J gene lost 5 bases, with 5 bases spanning the gap. Germline V gene data show CDR1 as LGHNA and CDR2 as YNFKEQ. CDR3 protein: CASSQDLDQPQHF. The CDR3, as DNA: TGTGCCAGCAGCCAAGATCTTGATCAGCCCCAGCATTTT.

This clonotype has just a few counts. J is TRBJ2-3 and V is TRBV5-1; TRBD2 agrees at 9 bases. CDR3 size: 16 residues. Germline V gene sequence: CDR1 SGHRS, CDR2 YFSETQ. The junction had 9 bases not matched to a gene; V was cut back by 6 bases and J by 1 base. DNA of the CDR3: TGCGCCAGCACCCAGGACTGGACTAGCGGCACAGATACGCAGTATTTT. Protein product: CASTQDWTSGTDTQYF.

This clonotype was seen many times. CDR3 coding DNA: TGCAGTGCTAGCCTAGCGGGAGGGTCGGACAATGAGCAGTTCTTC. Its protein is CSASLAGGSDNEQFF. V usage is TRBV20-1 and J usage is TRBJ2-1; 12 bases map to TRBD2. V lost 3 bases to trimming and J lost 5 bases; unmatched junction nucleotides: 5. The CDR3 is 15 residues long. The germline V gene encodes CDR1 DFQATT and CDR2 SNEGSKA (reference sequence).

The table lists this clonotype with many counts. V usage is TRBV6-6 and J usage is TRBJ2-7, with a weak D call TRBD2 (6 bases). Between the trimmed V and J ends, which lost 7 bases and 3 bases, there was a span of 25 bases. Germline V gene lookup returns CDR1 MNHNY and CDR2 SVGAGI (reference sequence). The CDR3 runs 17 residues. CDR3 loop: CASTPGLGFSTFYEQYF. CDR3 sequence (DNA): TGTGCCAGCACACCGGGACTCGGATTTTCCACCTTCTACGAGCAGTACTTC.

A few counts support this clonotype. The chain joins TRBV11-2 to TRBJ2-2; no clear D gene. This CDR3 is 11 amino acids long. The germline CDR1 and CDR2 sequences are SGHAT and FQNNGV. The V gene lost 8 bases and the J gene lost 3 bases, with 4 bases spanning the gap. The CDR3 coding sequence is TGTGCCAGCCGGTACACCGGGGAGCTGTTTTTT. Encoded protein: CASRYTGELFF.

This clonotype was counted many times. This chain links TRBV7-2 with TRBJ2-1; TRBD2 is a possible D gene (6 bases). Germline CDR1 and CDR2: SGHTA and FQGNSA. CDR3 length: 14 amino acids. V lost 3 bases, J lost 7 bases, and 13 bases lay in between. This chain's CDR3 is CASSFRASVNEQFF. CDR3 nucleotide sequence: TGTGCCAGCAGCTTCCGGGCTAGCGTGAATGAGCAGTTCTTC.